These 6 T cell receptor beta chains came from one sample sequenced in a study of blood T cell repertoires in COVID-19 (dated by TCRdb to the early 2020s). Libraries came from the immunoSEQ multiplex PCR assay. In TCRdb, the immuneACCESS table is reduced to in-frame sequences with V and J assigned. These tables do not hold every clone; where another copy was compared, an unresolved V gene accounts for under half, and the others remain unexplained. This sample holds approximately 180,000 clones; 82% were observed only once. The ten largest clones capture about 8.4% of the sample. Sample: peripheral blood. The receptor source for this set is a woman in her seventies with acute or convalescent COVID-19.

The gene calls are TRBV7-8 and TRBJ1-2, with TRBD1 identical over 9 bases. This CDR3 is 15 amino acids long. Germline-derived CDR1 and CDR2 are SGHVS and FQNEAQ. J lost 6 bases, V lost 1 base, and 6 bases had no gene match. The CDR3 nucleotides read TGTGCCAGCAGCTTAGGGACAGGGGCCCCGAATGGCTACACCTTC. Its translation is CASSLGTGAPNGYTF.

This rearrangement joins TRBV28 to TRBJ1-2; TRBD1 matches 8 bases. Germline V gene sequence: CDR1 MDHEN, CDR2 SYDVKM. The CDR3 is 17 amino acids. V was clipped by 7 bases and J by 3 bases; unmatched bases: 16. The CDR3 region is CASTGYRGGRADYGYTF. In DNA form, the CDR3 reads TGTGCCAGCACCGGGTACAGGGGGGGGCGGGCTGACTATGGCTACACCTTC.

This chain connects TRBV5-1 to TRBJ2-3, with a tentative D call TRBD2 (6 bases). Trimming stripped 9 bases from V and 5 bases from J, with 19 bases between. The CDR3 has 14 amino acids. CDR1 SGHRS and CDR2 YFSETQ come from the germline V gene. CDR3 DNA: TGCGCCACGAGTCGGGGGTCCGAACTAGATACGCAGTATTTT. Its protein is CATSRGSELDTQYF.

This clone was detected only a few times. The chain has TRBV7-2 and TRBJ2-5; possible D gene TRBD1, 6 bases. The length of the CDR3 is 15 residues. V was clipped by 2 bases and J by 3 bases, with 13 bases between them. Germline V gene sequence: CDR1 SGHTA, CDR2 FQGNSA. The CDR3 reads CASSLQGSGEETQYF. In DNA, the CDR3 is TGTGCCAGCAGCTTACAGGGGTCAGGGGAAGAGACCCAGTACTTC.

CDR3 DNA: TGTGCCAGCAGCCAAGAGAAACCCGTCGGGGCCGGGGAGCTGTTTTTT. Protein: CASSQEKPVGAGELFF. This sequence joins TRBV14 and TRBJ2-2; D possibly corresponds to TRBD2 (5 bases). Trimming took 0 bases from V and 6 from J, leaving 14 bases between them. Germline V gene sequence: CDR1 SGHDN, CDR2 FVKESK. The CDR3 consists of 16 residues. The variable domain in full, completed from reference TRBV14 and TRBJ2-2, reads EAGVTQFPSHSVIEKGQTVTLRCDPISGHDNLYWYRRVMGKEIKFLLHFVKESKQDESGMPNNRFLAERTGGTYSTLKVQPAELEDSGVYFCASSQEKPVGAGELFFGEGSRLTVL.

The chain joins TRBV6-2 or TRBV6-3 to TRBJ1-5; D perhaps matches TRBD1 (5 bases). The CDR3 is 18 residues long. CDR1 is MNHEY and CDR2 is SVGEGT in the germline V gene. Trimming removed 4 bases at V and 0 bases at J, with 19 bases between. The CDR3 region is CASSWGASGIYSNQPQHF. CDR3 coding DNA: TGTGCCAGCAGTTGGGGCGCGTCAGGGATCTATAGCAATCAGCCCCAGCATTTT.